In this sample, the clone carrying this T cell receptor beta chain turned up a few times. Its matching antigen is unknown. TCR beta CDR3 region amplification was performed from RNA transcripts. The TCR CDR3 was amplified in a first-round RT-PCR using the HTBI primer set. TCRdb reprocessed the multiplex PCR reads with MiXCR, giving one entry per CDR3 protein. Among approximately 480,000 distinct CDR3 sequences, 20% to 25% were seen once, and the ten largest hold more than 20%. The record originates from a study of T cells in Graves' hyperthyroidism and ophthalmopathy. Study-wide findings and caveats: In blood, most of the thyroid clonotypes expanded above 0.001 were also present. By a 13 V-J model, ophthalmopathy was set apart from stable hyperthyroidism.

The TCR originated in a man aged 18 to 30 with Graves' hyperthyroidism. The sequencing input was blood.

CDR3 sequence (DNA): TGTGCCAGCAGCCCCACACTAGCGGGGGGCCAAGAGACCCAGTACTTC. Translating gives CASSPTLAGGQETQYF. The gene calls are TRBV7-2 and TRBJ2-5; 12 nucleotides align to TRBD2. In germline, CDR1 is SGHTA, CDR2 FQGNSA. This CDR3 comprises 16 residues. V was pared by 5 bases and J by 1 base, with 5 bases of the junction left unmatched.